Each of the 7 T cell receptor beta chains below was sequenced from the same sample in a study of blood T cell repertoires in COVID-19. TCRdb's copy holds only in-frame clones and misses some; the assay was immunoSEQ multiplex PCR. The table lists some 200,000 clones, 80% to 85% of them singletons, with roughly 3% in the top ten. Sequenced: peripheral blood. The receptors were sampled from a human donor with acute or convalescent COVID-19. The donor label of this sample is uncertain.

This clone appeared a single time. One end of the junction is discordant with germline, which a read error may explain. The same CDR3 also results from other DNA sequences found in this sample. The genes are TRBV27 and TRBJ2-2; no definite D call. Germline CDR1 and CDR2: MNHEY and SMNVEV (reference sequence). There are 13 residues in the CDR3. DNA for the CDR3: TGTCCCAGCAGCCCATCCGCGACCGGGGAGCTGTTTTTT. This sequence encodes CPSSPSATGELFF.

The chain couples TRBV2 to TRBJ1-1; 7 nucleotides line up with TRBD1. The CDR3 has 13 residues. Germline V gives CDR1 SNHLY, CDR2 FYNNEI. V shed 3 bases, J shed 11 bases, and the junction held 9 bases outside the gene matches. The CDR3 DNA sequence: TGTGCCAGCAGTGATTTTAGGGGGCGGTCCGCTTTCTTT. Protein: CASSDFRGRSAFF.

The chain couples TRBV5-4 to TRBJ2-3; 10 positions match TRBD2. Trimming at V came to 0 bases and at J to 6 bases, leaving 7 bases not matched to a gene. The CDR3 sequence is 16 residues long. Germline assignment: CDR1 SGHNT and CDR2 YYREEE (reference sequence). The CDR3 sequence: CASSLDPGLAVDTQYF. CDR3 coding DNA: TGTGCCAGCAGCTTGGACCCCGGACTAGCGGTGGATACGCAGTATTTT.

CDR3 protein: CASSFDARGGYTF. DNA of the CDR3: TGTGCCAGCAGCTTCGACGCTCGCGGAGGCTACACCTTC. This chain uses TRBV11-1 with TRBJ1-2; D remains unclear. This CDR3 has 13 amino acids. CDR1 and CDR2 from the germline V gene are SGHAT and FQDESV (reference sequence). V dropped 3 bases and J dropped 8 bases, with 13 bases sitting between them.

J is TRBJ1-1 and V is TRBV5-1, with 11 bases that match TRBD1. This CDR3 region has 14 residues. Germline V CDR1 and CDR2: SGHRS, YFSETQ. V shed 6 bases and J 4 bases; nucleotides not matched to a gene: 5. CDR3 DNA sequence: TGCGCCAGCACCACCGGACAGGGGGCCACTGAAGCTTTCTTT. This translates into CASTTGQGATEAFF.

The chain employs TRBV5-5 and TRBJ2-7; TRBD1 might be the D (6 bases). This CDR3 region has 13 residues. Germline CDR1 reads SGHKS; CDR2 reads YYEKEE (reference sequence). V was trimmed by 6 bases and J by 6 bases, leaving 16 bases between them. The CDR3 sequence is CASNWGQQLEQYF. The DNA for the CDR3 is TGTGCCAGCAACTGGGGACAACAGCTCGAGCAGTACTTC.

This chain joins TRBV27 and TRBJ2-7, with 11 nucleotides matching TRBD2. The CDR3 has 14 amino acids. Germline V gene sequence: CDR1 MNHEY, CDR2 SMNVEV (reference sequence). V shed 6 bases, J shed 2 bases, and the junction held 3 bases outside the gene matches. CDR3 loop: CASSVSGGAYEQYF. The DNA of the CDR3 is TGTGCCAGCAGCGTTAGCGGGGGGGCCTACGAGCAGTACTTC.